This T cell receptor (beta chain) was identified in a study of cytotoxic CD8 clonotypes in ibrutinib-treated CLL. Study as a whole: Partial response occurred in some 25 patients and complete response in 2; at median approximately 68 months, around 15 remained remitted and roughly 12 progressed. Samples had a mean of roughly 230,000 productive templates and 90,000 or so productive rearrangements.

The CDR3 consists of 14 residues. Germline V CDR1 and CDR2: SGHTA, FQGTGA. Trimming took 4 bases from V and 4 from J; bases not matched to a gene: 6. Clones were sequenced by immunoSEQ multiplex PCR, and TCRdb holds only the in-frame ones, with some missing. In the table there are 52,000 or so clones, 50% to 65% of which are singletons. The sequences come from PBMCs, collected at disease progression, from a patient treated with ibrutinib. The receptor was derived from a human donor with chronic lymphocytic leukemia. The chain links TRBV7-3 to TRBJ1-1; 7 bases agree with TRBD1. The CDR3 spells CASSSQGGSTEAFF. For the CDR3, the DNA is TGTGCCAGCAGCTCCCAGGGGGGAAGCACTGAAGCTTTCTTT.